This T cell receptor beta chain comes out of a study of blood T cell repertoires in COVID-19. Trimming stripped 3 bases from V and 3 bases from J, with 8 bases between. This CDR3 comprises 13 residues. In germline, CDR1 is LGHDT, CDR2 YNNKEL (reference sequence). Per the study methods: Nucleated cell counts were estimated from reference gene primer amplification. This table comes from immunoSEQ multiplex PCR, and its TCRdb copy is limited to in-frame clones, with some not included. That table furnishes V, J and clone size, whereas the DNA furnished D and trimming. The sample yields fewer than 120,000 clones, approximately 82% seen once.

This sequence originates from a woman older than 75 with acute or convalescent COVID-19. The sequencing sample was made of peripheral blood. The chain is built from TRBV3-1 (or the pseudogene TRBV3-2) and TRBJ1-1, with D unclear. The DNA for the CDR3 is TGTGCCAGCAGCCACCGTCTACACACTGAAGCTTTCTTT. Its protein is CASSHRLHTEAFF.